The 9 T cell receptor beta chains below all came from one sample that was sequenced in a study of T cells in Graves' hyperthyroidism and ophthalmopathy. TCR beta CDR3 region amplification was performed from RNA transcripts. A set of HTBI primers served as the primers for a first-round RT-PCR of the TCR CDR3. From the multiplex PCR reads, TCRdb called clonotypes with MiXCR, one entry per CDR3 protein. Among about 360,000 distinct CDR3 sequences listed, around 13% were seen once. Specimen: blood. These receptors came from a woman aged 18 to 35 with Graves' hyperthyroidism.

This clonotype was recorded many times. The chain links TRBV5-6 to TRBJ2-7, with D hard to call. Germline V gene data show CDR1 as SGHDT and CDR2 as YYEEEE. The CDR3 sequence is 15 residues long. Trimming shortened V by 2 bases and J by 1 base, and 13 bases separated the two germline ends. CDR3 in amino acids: CASSFIVADSYEQYF. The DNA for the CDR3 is TGTGCCAGCAGCTTTATCGTGGCGGATTCCTACGAGCAGTACTTC.

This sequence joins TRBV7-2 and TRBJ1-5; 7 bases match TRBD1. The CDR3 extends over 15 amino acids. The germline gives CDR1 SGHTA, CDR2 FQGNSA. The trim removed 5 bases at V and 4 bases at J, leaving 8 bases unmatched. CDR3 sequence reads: CASSPQTGRNQPQHF. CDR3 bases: TGTGCCAGCAGCCCGCAGACAGGGCGTAATCAGCCCCAGCATTTT.

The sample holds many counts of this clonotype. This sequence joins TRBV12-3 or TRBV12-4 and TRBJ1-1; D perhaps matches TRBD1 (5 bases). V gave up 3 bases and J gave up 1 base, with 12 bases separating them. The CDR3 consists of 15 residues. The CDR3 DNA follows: TGTGCCAGCAGTTTGAACTTGCAGGGGAACACTGAAGCTTTCTTT. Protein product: CASSLNLQGNTEAFF.

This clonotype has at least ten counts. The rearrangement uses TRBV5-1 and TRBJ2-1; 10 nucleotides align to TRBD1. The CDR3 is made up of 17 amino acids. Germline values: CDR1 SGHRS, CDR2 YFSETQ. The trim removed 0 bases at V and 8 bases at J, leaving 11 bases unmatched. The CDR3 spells CASSLELTGGAEDEQFF. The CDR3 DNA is TGCGCCAGCAGCTTGGAATTGACAGGGGGCGCTGAGGATGAGCAGTTCTTC.

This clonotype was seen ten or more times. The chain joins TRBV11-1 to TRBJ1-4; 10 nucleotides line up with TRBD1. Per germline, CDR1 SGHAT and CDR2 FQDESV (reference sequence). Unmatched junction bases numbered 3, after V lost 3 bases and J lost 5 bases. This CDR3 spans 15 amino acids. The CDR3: CASSFRGQGNEKLFF. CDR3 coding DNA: TGTGCCAGCAGCTTTCGGGGACAGGGGAATGAAAAACTGTTTTTT.

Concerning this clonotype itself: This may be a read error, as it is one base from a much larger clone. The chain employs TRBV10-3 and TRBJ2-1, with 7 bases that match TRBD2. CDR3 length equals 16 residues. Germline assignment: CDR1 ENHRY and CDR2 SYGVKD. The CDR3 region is CAISAAGTNSYNERFF. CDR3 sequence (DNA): TGTGCCATCAGTGCTGCCGGGACTAACTCCTACAATGAGCGGTTCTTC.

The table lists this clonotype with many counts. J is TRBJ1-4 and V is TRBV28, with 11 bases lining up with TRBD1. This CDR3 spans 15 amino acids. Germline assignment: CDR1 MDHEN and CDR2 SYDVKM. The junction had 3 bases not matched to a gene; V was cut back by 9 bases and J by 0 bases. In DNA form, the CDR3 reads TGTGCCAGTTGGGACAGGGGGGCAACTAATGAAAAACTGTTTTTT. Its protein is CASWDRGATNEKLFF.

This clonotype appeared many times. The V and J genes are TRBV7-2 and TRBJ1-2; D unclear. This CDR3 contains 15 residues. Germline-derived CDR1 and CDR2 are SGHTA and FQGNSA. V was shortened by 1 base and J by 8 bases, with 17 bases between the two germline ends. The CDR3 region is CASSLDGLADGGYTF. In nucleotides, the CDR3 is TGTGCCAGCAGCTTAGACGGCCTGGCTGATGGGGGCTACACCTTC.

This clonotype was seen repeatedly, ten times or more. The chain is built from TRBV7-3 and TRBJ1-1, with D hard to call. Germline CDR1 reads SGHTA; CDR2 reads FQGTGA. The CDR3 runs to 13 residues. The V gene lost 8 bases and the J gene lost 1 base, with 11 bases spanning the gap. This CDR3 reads CASSYLGNTEAFF. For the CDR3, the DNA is TGTGCCAGCTCTTATTTGGGGAACACTGAAGCTTTCTTT.